This T cell receptor beta chain comes out of a study of T-cell memory formation after mild COVID-19. Background on the study: For the most part, TCR clusters were specific to one donor. Study observations and caveats: Researchers found some responding clones in pre-infection memory, a sign that cross-reactive memory joined.

5'RACE, which relied on constant-segment primers, yielded TCR alpha and TCR beta cDNA libraries carrying sample barcodes and UMIs. A single record per CDR3 protein comes from TCRdb applying MiXCR to the 5' RACE reads. This table has some 190,000 distinct CDR3 sequences, 18% appearing once. There are 13 residues in the CDR3. Trimming left V 3 bases short and J 5 bases short, with 11 bases between. Germline V gene sequence: CDR1 SGHRS, CDR2 YFSETQ. The count of this clonotype is one. What it recognizes is unknown. The sample consisted of PBMCs or a T cell subset sorted from them (not recorded which). The TCR comes from an adult woman who had mild COVID-19 (a few samples of this study predate the infection). Cell type and time point are not known. The chain links TRBV5-1 to TRBJ1-1; D not resolved. Here the CDR3 DNA reads TGCGCCAGCAGCTCTGCAGGAGGAACTGAAGCTTTCTTT. Its translation: CASSSAGGTEAFF.